This TCR beta chain is drawn from a study of metastatic and nonmetastatic thyroid tumors. Study information: From malignant and benign thyroid patients, repertoires in blood and in tumor or nodule tissue were compared. Study conclusions and caveats: It was reported that TCR beta diversity was significantly higher in malignant thyroid tumors than benign nodules, in blood and tumor.

Thyroid surgery was performed in patients who had received no treatment beforehand. This clone has at least ten counts. As yet, its antigen is unknown. Authors' processing steps: CDR3 differences across clinicopathological groups were used to build a distant-metastasis classifier for papillary thyroid cancer. TCRdb re-called the PCR reads through MiXCR. The V and J calls, along with clone size, are taken from TCRdb and not from the paper's own processing. The sample lists approximately 25,000 clones; more than 10% were seen once. The receptor was isolated from a female donor with papillary thyroid cancer or a benign thyroid nodule (not recorded which). Some clones in this sample may be carry-over from other donors' samples. Sequencing was performed on blood.

CDR3 sequence reads: CASSPGQGLEKLFF. CDR3 bases: TGTGCCAGCAGCCCGGGACAGGGCCTTGAAAAACTGTTTTTT. This chain uses TRBV4-2 with TRBJ1-4; 9 bases fit TRBD1. The V gene's germline CDR1 is LGHNA and CDR2 YNFKEQ. V dropped 4 bases and J dropped 7; count of bases not matched to a gene: 4. The CDR3 contains 14 residues.